This is a list of T cell receptor beta chains from one sample in a study of CD8 T cells in ankylosing spondylitis. TCRdb re-analysed the 5' RACE reads in MiXCR, keeping a single row per CDR3 protein. The table has around 23,000 distinct CDR3 sequences, around 17% seen once. The sample consisted of blood. These receptors were taken from a male donor with ankylosing spondylitis or in good health (not recorded which). CDR3s include the opening cysteine and the closing phenylalanine or tryptophan. A D gene is named only where the DNA matches it firmly. A row's size may be missing; if present it is once, few, many or a size class.

clone size,D gene,J gene,V gene,CDR3 DNA,CDR3 protein
few,-,TRBJ2-1,TRBV3-1,TGTGCCAGCAGCCAAGGAGGCGGAGGCTATGAGCAGTTCTTC,CASSQGGGGYEQFF
many,-,TRBJ2-2,TRBV6-2/TRBV6-3,TGTGCCAGCAGTTCTTTGCCTGGGGAGCTGTTTTTT,CASSSLPGELFF
many,-,TRBJ2-5,TRBV29-1,TGCAGCGTCGACAGGCAAGAGACCCAGTACTTC,CSVDRQETQYF
many,TRBD2,TRBJ2-3,TRBV10-3,TGTGCCATCAGTGAGCCATCAGGGACTAGCGGGGCGGTAGTCACAGATACGCAGTATTTT,CAISEPSGTSGAVVTDTQYF
-,-,TRBJ2-4,TRBV18,TGTGCCAGCTCACCAAACCCCGGGGCTGACATTCAGTACTTC,CASSPNPGADIQYF
-,-,TRBJ2-5,TRBV3-1,TGTGCCAGCAGCCAAGATGCTTCGAGGAAAGAGACCCAGTACTTC,CASSQDASRKETQYF
many,-,TRBJ2-7,TRBV6-5,TGTGCCAGCAGACCCCTAGCAAAACCCTCCTACGAGCAGTACTTC,CASRPLAKPSYEQYF
-,TRBD1,TRBJ1-1,TRBV5-4,TGTGCCAGCAGCTTACAGGGGTCTAGGACTGAAGCTTTCTTT,CASSLQGSRTEAFF
many,-,TRBJ1-4,TRBV4-3,TGCGCCAGCAGCCAGACCCCGGCCAGGGCAAGTGAAAAACTGTTTTTT,CASSQTPARASEKLFF
few,-,TRBJ2-6,TRBV28,TGTGCCAGCAGTATCAATCCTTCCTTCTCTGGGGCCAACGTCCTGACTTTC,CASSINPSFSGANVLTF
many,TRBD2,TRBJ2-1,TRBV10-3,TGTGCCATCAGTTCTAGCGGTTACAATGAGCAGTTCTTC,CAISSSGYNEQFF
-,-,TRBJ2-1,TRBV7-8,TGTGCCAGCAGCTTACAAGTGAGCTCCTACAATGAGCAGTTCTTC,CASSLQVSSYNEQFF
few,-,TRBJ2-3,TRBV20-1,TGCAGTGCTAAGGGGGAGGGATACACAGATACGCAGTATTTT,CSAKGEGYTDTQYF
-,TRBD2,TRBJ2-1,TRBV12-3/TRBV12-4,TGTGCCAGCAGCAACCCCGGGACTAGCGGGCACAATGAGCAGTTCTTC,CASSNPGTSGHNEQFF
-,-,TRBJ2-5,TRBV7-9,TGTGCCAGCAGCGCTCAAGAGACCCAGTACTTC,CASSAQETQYF
many,TRBD2,TRBJ2-4,TRBV7-9,TGTGCCAGCAGCTCCTCGACTATAGCGGGAGGGCATGGCATTCAGTACTTC,CASSSSTIAGGHGIQYF
-,-,TRBJ1-1,TRBV29-1,TGCAGCGTTGGGTTCTCTGGTACTGAAGCTTTCTTT,CSVGFSGTEAFF
many,-,TRBJ1-2,TRBV7-9,TGTGCCAGCAGTCCATTTTGGGCGGTAAACTATGGCTACACCTTC,CASSPFWAVNYGYTF
few,TRBD1,TRBJ2-3,TRBV6-2/TRBV6-3,TGTGCCAGCAGTTACTTCCGGGACAGAGGCACAGATACGCAGTATTTT,CASSYFRDRGTDTQYF
few,-,TRBJ1-1,TRBV6-2/TRBV6-3,TGTGCCAGCAGTTATGGGCGCAGGCCCAACACTGAAGCTTTCTTT,CASSYGRRPNTEAFF
few,-,TRBJ2-7,TRBV20-1,TGCAGTGCTCCGAAGTCAGGGGGGTTCTACGAGCAGTACTTC,CSAPKSGGFYEQYF
-,TRBD2,TRBJ2-7,TRBV7-2,TGTGCCAGCAGCTTAGTCCCTAGCGGGAGCCCCTACGAGCAGTACTTC,CASSLVPSGSPYEQYF
many,-,TRBJ2-7,TRBV5-1,TGCGCCAGCAGCTTGATGGTGGAAAGGGCGGACGAGCAGTACTTC,CASSLMVERADEQYF
many,-,TRBJ2-1,TRBV7-2,TGTGCCAGCAGCCGAGTAGCGGACCTAAACAATGAGCAGTTCTTC,CASSRVADLNNEQFF
many,-,TRBJ2-3,TRBV7-2,TGTGCCAGCAGCGTGGGACTCCGCACAGATACGCAGTATTTT,CASSVGLRTDTQYF
-,TRBD1,TRBJ1-4,TRBV12-3/TRBV12-4,TGTGCCAGCAGTCGACAGGGGTACGGCGATGAAAAACTGTTTTTT,CASSRQGYGDEKLFF
-,-,TRBJ2-2,TRBV6-2/TRBV6-3,TGTGCCAGCAGTTTGGATTCTAACACCGGGGAGCTGTTTTTT,CASSLDSNTGELFF
-,TRBD1,TRBJ1-4,TRBV7-2,TGTGCCAGCAGCTTAGATGGGACAGGGAGAAAACTGTTTTTT,CASSLDGTGRKLFF
many,-,TRBJ2-3,TRBV9,TGTGCCAGCAGCGTACTCGACACAGTCGGAGATACGCAGTATTTT,CASSVLDTVGDTQYF
many,-,TRBJ2-1,TRBV27,TGTGCCAGCAGCAAAGTTTTGGGGAGCAGGAGCTCCTACAATGAGCAGTTCTTC,CASSKVLGSRSSYNEQFF
few,TRBD1,TRBJ1-1,TRBV7-9,TGTGCCAGCAGTCGGGACAGGGTGATGTTCGCAGCTTTCTTT,CASSRDRVMFAAFF
-,-,TRBJ2-2,TRBV15,TGTGCCACCAGCAGAGGACAGAAGAACACCGGGGAGCTGTTTTTT,CATSRGQKNTGELFF
few,-,TRBJ2-1,TRBV2,TGTGCCAGCAGCCACAATGAGCAGTTCTTC,CASSHNEQFF
many,-,TRBJ2-1,TRBV5-1,TGCGCCAGCAGTAGGGCGGGTCTCAATGAGCAGTTCTTC,CASSRAGLNEQFF
many,TRBD1,TRBJ2-4,TRBV5-1,TGCGCCAGCAGTAACGCACAGGGGGCTCCCAAAAACATTCAGTACTTC,CASSNAQGAPKNIQYF
few,-,TRBJ2-2,TRBV12-3/TRBV12-4,TGTGCCAGCAGTTTAATGGTGGGGGAGCTGTTTTTT,CASSLMVGELFF
few,TRBD1,TRBJ2-5,TRBV10-3,TGTGCCATCAGGGACAGGGGTAGCCAAGAGACCCAGTACTTC,CAIRDRGSQETQYF
few,-,TRBJ2-5,TRBV12-3/TRBV12-4,TGTGCCAGCAGTTTAGGTCTGTCCAGCGGATTACCAGAGACCCAGTACTTC,CASSLGLSSGLPETQYF
few,TRBD2,TRBJ2-2,TRBV6-5,TGTGCCAGCAGTCTTGCGGGGGATCAGAACACCGGGGAGCTGTTTTTT,CASSLAGDQNTGELFF
many,-,TRBJ2-7,TRBV7-2,TGTGCCAGCAGCTTTACCAGGGGCAGCTCCTACGAGCAGTACTTC,CASSFTRGSSYEQYF
-,-,TRBJ1-1,TRBV6-6,TGTGCCAGCTGGAACAAGAACACTGAAGCTTTCTTT,CASWNKNTEAFF
few,TRBD2,TRBJ2-3,TRBV7-9,TGTGCCAGCAGCTATCGGACTAGCGGGGAGACAGATACGCAGTATTTT,CASSYRTSGETDTQYF
few,-,TRBJ2-3,TRBV5-1,TGCGCCAGCAGCTTGGGTTTGGAAGATACGCAGTATTTT,CASSLGLEDTQYF
few,TRBD2,TRBJ2-5,TRBV7-9,TGTGCCAGCAGCTTTAAGGTGCCATTATCCGGGACTAGCGGGGATCGAAAAGGGAAGGAGACCCAGTACTTC,CASSFKVPLSGTSGDRKGKETQYF
-,TRBD1,TRBJ1-1,TRBV29-1,TGCAGCGTTGAAGATGCAGGGGGCGAAGCTTTCTTT,CSVEDAGGEAFF
many,-,TRBJ1-6,TRBV24-1,TGTGCCACCAGTCGGCCGGAGTCACCCCTCCACTTT,CATSRPESPLHF
few,TRBD1,TRBJ2-4,TRBV6-6,TGTGCCAGCAGCTCACAGACAGGGTCCCGGAACATTCAGTACTTC,CASSSQTGSRNIQYF
few,-,TRBJ1-5,TRBV20-1,TGCAGTGCTAGAGATCAGGGAGTACTCAATCAGCCCCAGCATTTT,CSARDQGVLNQPQHF